The text below deals with one TCR beta chain. This specimen comes from a study of Ad26.COV2.S vaccination and SARS-CoV-2 variants. Treatment: 19 received Ad26.COV2.S at low or high dose, single or two shots; 5 received placebo; per-sample allocation not given. Samples analyzed were those drawn on day 63 after the first vaccine or placebo injection. Boston provided a donor who was an adult aged 18-55 years. Data came from immunoSEQ multiplex PCR; TCRdb stores just in-frame clones and leaves some out. The table lists about half a million clones, roughly nine tenths of them singletons. In germline, CDR1 is WNHNN, CDR2 SYGVQD (reference sequence). The CDR3 runs 16 residues. Trimming removed 6 bases from V and 6 bases from J, with 23 bases in between.

The sample was peripheral blood, taken in a trial of Ad26.COV2.S vaccine versus placebo. The receptor's source is a person between 18 and 65 years old who received the Ad26.COV2.S COVID-19 vaccine or a placebo. The V call is TRBV10-1, the J call TRBJ1-1; the D gene is possibly TRBD1 (5 bases). In DNA form, the CDR3 reads TGCGCCAGCAGGCACGGGGGTGGGGGATTCTTTGCTGAAGCTTTCTTT. It is translated as CASRHGGGGFFAEAFF.